The 26 T cell receptor beta chains below all came from one sample that was sequenced in a study of T cells in Graves' hyperthyroidism and ophthalmopathy (dated by TCRdb to between 2018 and 2021). Library generation was performed with multiplex PCR. Instrument on record: Illumina HiSeq 2000. The TCR beta CDR3 regions were amplified from RNA transcripts. The TCR CDR3 was subjected to a first round of RT-PCR using the HTBI primer set and the Qiagen OneStep RT-PCR kit. The public sequencing data were trimmed at Q25 with fastp and processed into clonotypes with MiXCR by TCRdb, which kept only in-frame beta chains. Records with the same CDR3 protein are collapsed into one entry carrying the most frequent genes and DNA. Within this sample are hundreds of thousands of distinct CDR3 sequences, with 35% to 55% of them counted one time only. The top ten constitute about 7.9% of the sample. Sequencing was carried out using peripheral blood or thyroid tissue (not recorded which). The receptors were sampled from a woman aged 18-30 years with Graves' hyperthyroidism. Donor details come from another sample of the same person, matched by shared clones.

This clonotype occurred a few times. The chain uses TRBV5-8 and TRBJ1-1; 8 bases agree with TRBD1. The J segment lost 1 base and the V segment lost 7 bases, leaving 6 bases of the junction unmatched. Germline V gives CDR1 SGHTS, CDR2 YDEGEE. There are 14 residues in the CDR3. The CDR3 reads CASGDRMGNTEAFF. CDR3 DNA sequence: TGTGCCAGCGGGGACAGGATGGGGAACACTGAAGCTTTCTTT.

This clonotype was detected ten times or more. The chain joins TRBV2 to TRBJ2-5, with 7 positions matching TRBD1. The length of the CDR3 is 14 residues. J was trimmed by 1 base and V by 6 bases; bases with no gene match: 5. Germline loops: CDR1 SNHLY, CDR2 FYNNEI. The CDR3 loop reads CASSVRTGQETQYF. CDR3 nucleotides: TGTGCCAGCAGCGTTAGGACAGGCCAAGAGACCCAGTACTTC.

Many counts were recorded for this clonotype. The gene calls are TRBV24-1 and TRBJ1-4, with unresolved D. This CDR3 comprises 13 residues. Germline CDR1 KGHDR, CDR2 SFDVKD. V lost 5 bases and J 10 bases, leaving 13 bases between the germline ends. The CDR3 DNA sequence: TGTGCCACCAGTGCGGCCGGGGAGGGAAAACTGTTTTTT. It specifies CATSAAGEGKLFF.

For this clonotype: A much larger clone is a single base away; this may be a read error. The CDR3 sequence is CASSLRDRDYCYTF. In DNA form, the CDR3 reads TGTGCCAGCAGCTTAAGGGACAGAGATTATTGCTACACCTTC. The chain links TRBV7-3 to TRBJ1-2; 7 nucleotides line up with TRBD1. The CDR3 length is 14 residues. The trim removed 1 base at V and 9 bases at J, leaving 8 bases unmatched. Germline assignment: CDR1 SGHTA and CDR2 FQGTGA.

This chain connects TRBV7-8 to TRBJ2-2; D gene uncertain. V dropped 4 bases and J dropped 7 bases, with 7 bases sitting between them. Looked up from germline, CDR1 is SGHVS and CDR2 is FQNEAQ. The CDR3 sequence is 12 residues long. CDR3 residues: CASSSPVGELFF. For the CDR3, the DNA is TGTGCCAGCAGCTCTCCCGTCGGGGAGCTGTTTTTT.

This clonotype occurred many times. The chain is built from TRBV7-9 and TRBJ2-5, with D possibly being TRBD1 (5 bases). The length of the CDR3 is 14 residues. V was pared by 5 bases and J by 3 bases, with 13 bases between. Germline V gene sequence: CDR1 SEHNR, CDR2 FQNEAQ (reference sequence). CDR3 sequence: CASSPDTEEETQYF. CDR3 sequence (DNA): TGTGCCAGCAGCCCGGACACCGAGGAAGAGACCCAGTACTTC.

This clonotype occurred many times. The V call is TRBV10-3, the J call TRBJ2-7, with D perhaps TRBD2 (6 bases). Germline V gene sequence: CDR1 ENHRY, CDR2 SYGVKD. V was trimmed by 6 bases and J by 2 bases, leaving 14 bases between them. The CDR3 contains 14 residues. The CDR3 bases are TGTGCCATCAGGGAGGGTAGGGAGACCTACGAGCAGTACTTC. Its protein is CAIREGRETYEQYF.

The rearrangement uses TRBV7-9 and TRBJ1-2; D is undetermined. Germline loops: CDR1 SEHNR, CDR2 FQNEAQ (reference sequence). This CDR3 is built from 17 residues. V was shortened by 4 bases and J by 3 bases, with 21 bases between the two germline ends. The CDR3 loop is CASSSGRLNSLHYGYTF. CDR3 coding DNA: TGTGCCAGCAGCTCCGGACGGCTCAACTCATTACACTATGGCTACACCTTC.

The table lists this clonotype with many counts. The V gene is TRBV29-1, the J gene TRBJ1-4; D is unresolved. The germline V gene has CDR1 SQVTM and CDR2 ANQGSEA. The CDR3 runs 12 residues. With 4 bases removed from V and 3 bases from J, the gap between germline ends came to 6 bases. The CDR3 reads CSVGHANEKLFF. The CDR3 nucleotides read TGCAGCGTTGGTCATGCTAATGAAAAACTGTTTTTT.

This clonotype was observed a handful of times. The V and J genes are TRBV2 and TRBJ2-5; 8 bases fit TRBD2. CDR1 is SNHLY and CDR2 is FYNNEI in the germline V gene. Losses at the gene ends were 6 bases for V and 5 bases for J; bases not matched to a gene: 8. The CDR3 runs 14 residues. CDR3 protein: CASSQVQREETQYF. For the CDR3, the DNA is TGTGCCAGCAGCCAAGTCCAGCGGGAGGAGACCCAGTACTTC.

This clonotype was observed a few times. V and J are TRBV3-1 and TRBJ1-1; D is possibly TRBD1 (6 bases). Germline V gives CDR1 LGHDT, CDR2 YNNKEL (reference sequence). The CDR3 is made up of 13 amino acids. Trimming shortened V by 6 bases and J by 4 bases, and 12 bases separated the two germline ends. As DNA, the CDR3 is TGTGCCAGCAGAACTACAGGGAGCACTGAAGCTTTCTTT. Protein: CASRTTGSTEAFF.

This clonotype was seen at least ten times. The chain has TRBV7-9 and TRBJ1-5, with a weak D call TRBD1 (5 bases). The CDR3 has 15 residues. Germline CDR1 and CDR2: SEHNR and FQNEAQ (reference sequence). The V end was cut by 1 base, the J end by 3 bases, with 10 bases between. The CDR3 nucleotides read TGTGCCAGCAGCTTAGAGGGGAGAGTCAATCAGCCCCAGCATTTT. Encoded protein: CASSLEGRVNQPQHF.

V gene TRBV4-1 combines with J gene TRBJ1-2; TRBD1 might be the D (6 bases). The CDR3 totals 14 residues. Germline lookup yields CDR1 MGHRA and CDR2 YSYEKL. Trimming stripped 4 bases from V and 5 bases from J, with 14 bases between. The CDR3 is CASSLGEGDYGYTF. The CDR3 DNA sequence: TGCGCCAGCAGCCTAGGAGAGGGGGATTATGGCTACACCTTC.

The V call is TRBV19, the J call TRBJ1-5, with TRBD1 identical over 10 bases. Germline CDR1 and CDR2: LNHDA and SQIVND (reference sequence). The CDR3 length is 15 residues. Germline trimming cut 7 bases from V and 4 bases from J; bases unmatched to any gene: 7. CDR3 residues: CASISGTGVNQPQHF. The DNA for the CDR3 is TGTGCCAGTATCTCCGGGACAGGGGTAAATCAGCCCCAGCATTTT.

The rearrangement links TRBV15 to TRBJ1-2; D possibly corresponds to TRBD1 (6 bases). Germline lookup yields CDR1 LNHNV and CDR2 YYDKDF (reference sequence). This CDR3 contains 16 residues. The V and J ends lost 3 bases and 4 bases respectively, with 18 bases between them. CDR3 sequence reads: CATSSLGTGSFYGYTF. CDR3 coding DNA: TGTGCCACCAGCAGCTTGGGTACAGGGTCCTTCTATGGCTACACCTTC. Filled out from reference TRBV15 and TRBJ1-2, the complete variable domain reads DAMVIQNPRYQVTQFGKPVTLSCSQTLNHNVMYWYQQKSSQAPKLLFHYYDKDFNNEADTPDNFQSRRPNTSFCFLDIRSPGLGDTAMYLCATSSLGTGSFYGYTFGSGTRLTVV.

By share of the sample, this clonotype is medium-sized (0.01 to 0.1%). The chain employs TRBV7-2 and TRBJ1-4; 9 bases are shared with TRBD1. Looked up from germline, CDR1 is SGHTA and CDR2 is FQGNSA. This CDR3 comprises 14 residues. V trimming: 3 bases; J trimming: 8 bases; junction bases outside the gene matches: 4. Here the CDR3 reads CASSFPGQGEKLFF. CDR3 in DNA: TGTGCCAGCAGCTTCCCGGGACAGGGAGAAAAACTGTTTTTT.

This clonotype came up a few times. The chain is built from TRBV20-1 and TRBJ2-7; 7 bases are shared with TRBD2. V shed 5 bases and J 1 base; nucleotides not matched to a gene: 8. This CDR3 contains 14 residues. From germline, CDR1 is DFQATT and CDR2 SNEGSKA (reference sequence). The CDR3 is CSAPSGAGSYEQYF. CDR3 DNA sequence: TGCAGTGCTCCCAGCGGGGCAGGGTCCTACGAGCAGTACTTC.

The chain uses TRBV7-9 and TRBJ1-1; D is unresolved. V was pared by 3 bases and J by 3 bases, with 8 bases between. This CDR3 is 13 amino acids long. Germline-derived CDR1 and CDR2 are SEHNR and FQNEAQ (reference sequence). CDR3 bases: TGTGCCAGCAGCTTGTATGGGTACACTGAAGCTTTCTTT. Amino acids: CASSLYGYTEAFF.

The chain is built from TRBV9 and TRBJ2-7; 13 bases are a match to TRBD2. J was trimmed by 3 bases and V by 3 bases; bases with no gene match: 3. Germline values: CDR1 SGDLS, CDR2 YYNGEE. The CDR3 extends over 15 amino acids. This CDR3 is CASSGTSGRDYEQYF. The DNA of the CDR3 is TGTGCCAGCAGCGGAACTAGCGGGAGGGACTACGAGCAGTACTTC. The full variable domain, rest sourced from reference TRBV9 and TRBJ2-7, is DSGVTQTPKHLITATGQRVTLRCSPRSGDLSVYWYQQSLDQGLQFLIQYYNGEERAKGNILERFSAQQFPDLHSELNLSSLELGDSALYFCASSGTSGRDYEQYFGPGTRLTVT.

The chain links TRBV2 to TRBJ1-5; D is unresolved. This CDR3 contains 15 residues. Trimming left V 2 bases short and J 5 bases short, with 13 bases between. The germline V gene has CDR1 SNHLY and CDR2 FYNNEI. The CDR3: CASSERWELDQPQHF. The DNA of the CDR3 is TGTGCCAGCAGTGAAAGGTGGGAGCTCGATCAGCCCCAGCATTTT.

This clonotype was seen only a few times. V gene TRBV2 combines with J gene TRBJ1-5; D is ambiguous. Trimming removed 5 bases at V and 9 bases at J, with 17 bases between. This CDR3 has 14 amino acids. Germline CDR1 SNHLY, CDR2 FYNNEI. The CDR3 nucleotides are TGTGCCAGCAGTTTATCGTGGGGAGGGAGGCCCCAGCATTTT. Its protein is CASSLSWGGRPQHF.

The chain combines TRBV11-2 with TRBJ2-7; the match to TRBD1 covers 10 bases. The CDR3 has 15 amino acids. Germline V gene data show CDR1 as SGHAT and CDR2 as FQNNGV. Trimming at V came to 4 bases and at J to 4 bases, leaving 7 bases not matched to a gene. CDR3 in amino acids: CASSSHRDRGYEQYF. The CDR3 DNA follows: TGTGCCAGCAGCTCCCACCGGGACAGGGGTTACGAGCAGTACTTC.

This chain connects TRBV9 to TRBJ2-7; 9 bases fit TRBD2. The CDR3 contains 14 residues. V shed 0 bases, J shed 5 bases, and the junction held 3 bases outside the gene matches. CDR1 and CDR2 (germline): SGDLS, YYNGEE. In nucleotides, the CDR3 is TGTGCCAGCAGCGTAGATAGCGGGAGAAACGAGCAGTACTTC. Residues: CASSVDSGRNEQYF.

For this clonotype: With a much larger clone just one base away, this may be a read error. The V and J genes are TRBV29-1 and TRBJ1-1; perhaps TRBD1 as D (5 bases). Germline lookup yields CDR1 SQVTM and CDR2 ANQGSEA. The CDR3 runs 13 residues. Trimming left V 4 bases short and J 0 bases short, with 9 bases between. The CDR3 DNA sequence: TGCAGCGTTGGACACAGGCTGAACACTGAAGCTTTCTTT. Encoded protein: CSVGHRLNTEAFF. Together with reference TRBV29-1 and TRBJ1-1, the CDR3 gives the full variable domain: SAVISQKPSRDICQRGTSLTIQCQVDSQVTMMFWYRQQPGQSLTLIATANQGSEATYESGFVIDKFPISRPNLTFSTLTVSNMSPEDSSIYLCSVGHRLNTEAFFGQGTRLTVV.

This clonotype was counted between two and nine times. The V gene is TRBV29-1, the J gene TRBJ1-5; possible D gene TRBD1, 5 bases. Germline CDR1 SQVTM, CDR2 ANQGSEA. V was clipped by 8 bases and J by 2 bases, with 19 bases between them. This CDR3 is built from 15 residues. CDR3 bases: TGCAGCCCGTCCGGGGGAGGGAGAGGCAATCAGCCCCAGCATTTT. It yields the protein CSPSGGGRGNQPQHF. The full variable domain, with the rest looked up from reference TRBV29-1 and TRBJ1-5, is SAVISQKPSRDICQRGTSLTIQCQVDSQVTMMFWYRQQPGQSLTLIATANQGSEATYESGFVIDKFPISRPNLTFSTLTVSNMSPEDSSIYLCSPSGGGRGNQPQHFGDGTRLSIL.

This clonotype was counted once. The DNA for the CDR3 is TGTGCCAGCAGTCCCATCACCGCCCAGGGGAGTGGCTACACCTTC. This encodes CASSPITAQGSGYTF. This sequence joins TRBV12-3 or TRBV12-4 and TRBJ1-2, with D possibly being TRBD1 (6 bases). V lost 5 bases, J lost 7 bases, and 20 bases lay in between. This CDR3 comprises 15 residues.